These 11 T cell receptor beta chains were all obtained from the same sample, sequenced in a study of T cell responses to AZD1222 COVID-19 vaccine. The method was immunoSEQ multiplex PCR; TCRdb's version includes in-frame clones alone and lacks a portion of them. The data contain some 120,000 clones, about 89% of them singletons. Sequencing was performed on peripheral blood, taken on day 0 of AZD1222 vaccination. These receptors all stem from an adult in good health.

This clone was detected only once. The J gene is TRBJ1-1, the V gene TRBV24-1; perhaps TRBD1 as D (6 bases). This CDR3 comprises 15 residues. V was cut by 2 bases and J by 0 bases, with 9 bases left in between. Germline CDR1 KGHDR, CDR2 SFDVKD. The CDR3 DNA sequence: TGTGCCACCAGTGATTCGGGGACATTGAACACTGAAGCTTTCTTT. It is translated as CATSDSGTLNTEAFF.

Comments on this clone: The junction shows a germline mismatch at one end, possibly a read error. The chain employs TRBV7-7 and TRBJ2-2, with D tentatively TRBD1 or TRBD2 (5 bases each). CDR1 SSHAT and CDR2 FNYEAQ come from the germline V gene (reference sequence). The CDR3 length is 14 residues. CDR3 coding DNA: TGTGCTAGCAGCCTGGGACGTAACACCGGGGAGCTGTTTTTT. Its translation: CASSLGRNTGELFF.

CDR3 region: CASSEGPDRVYEQFF. CDR3 DNA: TGTGCCAGCAGCGAGGGGCCGGACAGGGTCTATGAGCAGTTCTTC. This chain connects TRBV9 to TRBJ2-1, with 8 bases lining up with TRBD1. This CDR3 is built from 15 residues. Germline lookup yields CDR1 SGDLS and CDR2 YYNGEE. V shed 3 bases, J shed 8 bases, and the junction held 10 bases outside the gene matches.

The chain couples TRBV10-3 to TRBJ2-5; TRBD2 aligns across 8 bases. CDR3 length equals 15 residues. J gave up 5 bases and V 11 bases, and 16 bases lay outside the gene matches. Germline-derived CDR1 and CDR2 are ENHRY and SYGVKD. The CDR3 bases are TGTGCCTCCGGGGGTAGCGGGGCCCCCGGGGAGACCCAGTACTTC. As protein: CASGGSGAPGETQYF.

V and J are TRBV28 and TRBJ1-2, with D uncertain. V was shortened by 4 bases and J by 0 bases, with 9 bases between the two germline ends. Germline V CDR1 and CDR2: MDHEN, SYDVKM. The CDR3 has 14 residues. CDR3 in amino acids: CASSSPRSNYGYTF. The CDR3 coding sequence is TGTGCCAGCAGTTCCCCCAGGTCTAACTATGGCTACACCTTC.

The chain uses TRBV7-9 and TRBJ2-1; D gene uncertain. This CDR3 is 14 amino acids long. Germline assignment: CDR1 SEHNR and CDR2 FQNEAQ (reference sequence). V was cut by 5 bases and J by 0 bases, with 8 bases left in between. This CDR3 reads CASSRLSSYNEQFF. The CDR3 nucleotides read TGTGCCAGCAGCCGTCTCAGCTCCTACAATGAGCAGTTCTTC.

This clone appeared once. The rearrangement joins TRBV5-4 to TRBJ2-6, with no clear D. The CDR3 contains 15 residues. The V end was cut by 10 bases, the J end by 3 bases, with 17 bases between. The germline gives CDR1 SGHNT, CDR2 YYREEE (reference sequence). Here the CDR3 DNA reads TGTGCCGCGAGTGGGTACCTCTATGGGGCCAACGTCCTGACTTTC. The encoded protein is CAASGYLYGANVLTF.

The chain has TRBV10-3 and TRBJ2-6; no reliable D call. V was pared by 2 bases and J by 0 bases, with 8 bases between. Germline assignment: CDR1 ENHRY and CDR2 SYGVKD. This CDR3 region has 16 residues. For the CDR3, the DNA is TGTGCCATCAGTGAGATGACCATCTCTGGGGCCAACGTCCTGACTTTC. This gives the protein CAISEMTISGANVLTF.

The rearrangement links TRBV30 to TRBJ2-7; D not resolved. Deletions cut 8 bases from V and 2 bases from J, with 13 bases between. Germline-derived CDR1 and CDR2 are GTSNPN and SVGIG (reference sequence). The CDR3 length is 12 residues. CDR3 sequence reads: CAHHGPAYEQYF. In nucleotides, the CDR3 is TGTGCCCACCACGGACCTGCCTACGAGCAGTACTTC.

V usage is TRBV14 and J usage is TRBJ1-6; D possibly corresponds to TRBD1 (5 bases). From germline, CDR1 is SGHDN and CDR2 FVKESK. Trimming pared 0 bases from V and 5 bases from J, leaving 8 bases between. The CDR3 has 15 residues. The CDR3 nucleotides are TGTGCCAGCAGCCAAGATTCCAGGGATAATTCACCCCTCCACTTT. This gives the protein CASSQDSRDNSPLHF.

This clone was recorded once. V usage is TRBV2 and J usage is TRBJ2-6; no clear D. The V and J ends lost 7 bases and 0 bases respectively, with 4 bases between them. The CDR3 has 13 residues. From germline, CDR1 is SNHLY and CDR2 FYNNEI. The CDR3 is CASTNSGANVLTF. The DNA of the CDR3 is TGTGCCAGCACAAACTCTGGGGCCAACGTCCTGACTTTC.